The clone carrying this T cell receptor (beta chain) was seen more than once but under ten times. The data were obtained in a study of shared clonotypes between healthy human individuals. CDR1 is SGHAT and CDR2 is FQDESV in the germline V gene (reference sequence). After removal of 5 bases from V and 2 bases from J, the junction contained 8 bases not matched to a gene. This CDR3 contains 17 residues. Genomic DNA of each subset was evenly split across several immunoSEQ plates. The protocol was immunoSEQ multiplex PCR, while the TCRdb copy is restricted to in-frame clones and leaves out a portion. The sample holds around 83,000 clones, 60% to 65% seen once.

This chain connects TRBV11-1 to TRBJ2-3; TRBD2 matches at 12 bases. The TCR originated in a man between 25 and 39 years old in good health. The sequencing sample was made of memory CD8+ T cells sorted from blood. Subset: CD45RO+ cells pooled with CCR7-negative TemRA cells. CDR3: CASSPRTSGTDTDTQYF. CDR3 coding DNA: TGTGCCAGCAGCCCCCGGACTAGCGGGACCGACACAGATACGCAGTATTTT.